These 22 T cell receptor beta chains were all obtained from the same sample, sequenced in a study of identical twins. TCRdb independently ran MiXCR on the 5' RACE reads; one entry per CDR3 protein. This table holds some 600,000 distinct CDR3 sequences, under 8.5% found once. The sample was also linked to a second study, of yellow fever vaccine responses in identical twins.

The sample comprised PBMCs. These receptors all stem from a woman aged 18-30 years in good health.

This clonotype appeared a few times. This chain links TRBV6-1 with TRBJ2-7, with 7 bases aligning to TRBD1. Germline values: CDR1 MNHNS, CDR2 SASEGT. V shed 7 bases and J 5 bases; nucleotides not matched to a gene: 11. The CDR3 has 14 amino acids. The CDR3 nucleotides are TGTGCCAGCAACCTCGGCAGGGGGAACCACGAGCAGTACTTC. Encoded protein: CASNLGRGNHEQYF.

This clonotype has a handful of counts. The J gene is TRBJ2-2, the V gene TRBV6-5; tentative D call: TRBD2 (5 bases). Germline V gene sequence: CDR1 MNHEY, CDR2 SVGAGI. This CDR3 contains 18 residues. The germline V and J ends were trimmed by 4 bases and 1 base, with 19 bases remaining between them. Written as DNA, the CDR3 is TGTGCCAGCAGTTCCCCGATGGGAAGCGGCCTGAACACCGGGGAGCTGTTTTTT. Protein: CASSSPMGSGLNTGELFF.

This clonotype was observed many times. V is TRBV5-6 and J is TRBJ2-2; no definite D call. V was clipped by 0 bases and J by 3 bases, with 9 bases between them. From germline, CDR1 is SGHDT and CDR2 YYEEEE. This CDR3 is 15 amino acids long. CDR3 in DNA: TGTGCCAGCAGCTTGGTCGGTCTAGACACCGGGGAGCTGTTTTTT. This translates into CASSLVGLDTGELFF.

This sequence joins TRBV29-1 and TRBJ1-2; the D is unclear. Germline CDR1 reads SQVTM; CDR2 reads ANQGSEA. CDR3 size: 11 residues. V was trimmed by 0 bases and J by 5 bases, leaving 4 bases between them. Here the CDR3 DNA reads TGCAGCGTTGAAGACAGATATGGCTACACCTTC. This encodes CSVEDRYGYTF. Combining the CDR3 with reference TRBV29-1 and TRBJ1-2 gives the whole variable domain SAVISQKPSRDICQRGTSLTIQCQVDSQVTMMFWYRQQPGQSLTLIATANQGSEATYESGFVIDKFPISRPNLTFSTLTVSNMSPEDSSIYLCSVEDRYGYTFGSGTRLTVV.

In this sample, this clonotype turned up a few times. CDR3 nucleotides: TGCGCCAGCAGCTATCTAACTTGGGACACCGGGGAGCTGTTTTTT. Translating gives CASSYLTWDTGELFF. This chain links TRBV5-1 with TRBJ2-2, with D unresolved. The CDR3 totals 15 residues. Trimming removed 3 bases from V and 3 bases from J, with 12 bases in between. Germline V gene data show CDR1 as SGHRS and CDR2 as YFSETQ.

The CDR3 DNA is TGTGCCAGCTCACTCTCCCTGACTAGCGGGAGGCCTTCCTACAATGAGCAGTTCTTC. This translates into CASSLSLTSGRPSYNEQFF. The J gene is TRBJ2-1, the V gene TRBV18, with 13 bases aligning to TRBD2. The germline CDR1 and CDR2 sequences are KGHSH and LQKENI. With V trimmed by 4 bases and J by 1 base, 10 bases remained unmatched. This CDR3 is built from 19 residues.

There are many counts of this clonotype. The CDR3 bases are TGTGCCAGCAGAGGTGGGACTAGCGGGAGTAATGAGCAGTTCTTC. Protein: CASRGGTSGSNEQFF. The V and J genes are TRBV6-1 and TRBJ2-1; 14 bases match TRBD2. CDR1 MNHNS and CDR2 SASEGT come from the germline V gene. Trimming at V came to 6 bases and at J to 7 bases, leaving 5 bases not matched to a gene. The CDR3 length is 15 residues.

The chain uses TRBV1 and TRBJ2-2; the table's D call, TRBD2, was not checked against the DNA. TRBV1 is designated a pseudogene. The CDR3 loop spans 16 amino acids. The CDR3 spells CTSSHRDYTSTGELFF. CDR3 bases: TGCACCAGCAGCCACCGGGACTACACGAGCACCGGGGAGCTGTTTTTT.

This clonotype appeared a few times. This rearrangement joins TRBV5-1 to TRBJ2-5; D is possibly TRBD1 (6 bases). V was shortened by 4 bases and J by 1 base, with 11 bases between the two germline ends. This CDR3 spans 14 amino acids. CDR1 SGHRS and CDR2 YFSETQ come from the germline V gene. The CDR3 DNA reads as TGCGCCAGCAGCCTGGGACAAATCCAAGAGACCCAGTACTTC. Its protein is CASSLGQIQETQYF. Full variable domain (rest looked up from reference TRBV5-1 and TRBJ2-5): KAGVTQTPRYLIKTRGQQVTLSCSPISGHRSVSWYQQTPGQGLQFLFEYFSETQRNKGNFPGRFSGRQFSNSRSEMNVSTLELGDSALYLCASSLGQIQETQYFGPGTRLLVL.

Many counts were recorded for this clonotype. V gene TRBV29-1 combines with J gene TRBJ1-1, with D uncertain. V lost 6 bases and J lost 0, with 8 bases in between. The CDR3 runs to 12 residues. Germline loops: CDR1 SQVTM, CDR2 ANQGSEA. CDR3 loop: CSVTRLNTEAFF. CDR3 coding DNA: TGCAGCGTGACAAGACTGAACACTGAAGCTTTCTTT.

This clonotype showed up just a few times. The chain's CDR3 is CASSLGTSGSGGHEQFF. CDR3 bases: TGTGCCAGCAGTTTAGGGACTAGCGGGAGCGGCGGACATGAGCAGTTCTTC. The chain couples TRBV12-3 or TRBV12-4 to TRBJ2-1, with 13 bases matching TRBD2. V lost 1 base, J lost 8 bases, and 8 bases stayed unmatched. The CDR3 is 17 amino acids.

This clonotype has ten or more counts. The chain is built from TRBV13 and TRBJ2-6; D is ambiguous. CDR3 length: 17 residues. V was trimmed by 3 bases and J by 0 bases, leaving 12 bases between them. Germline values: CDR1 PRHDT, CDR2 FYEKMQ (reference sequence). CDR3 sequence (DNA): TGTGCCAGCAGCTTTTACGGGCCCCACTCTGGGGCCAACGTCCTGACTTTC. Protein product: CASSFYGPHSGANVLTF.

The V and J genes are TRBV29-1 and TRBJ2-3; 9 bases agree with TRBD2. V dropped 4 bases and J dropped 6; count of bases not matched to a gene: 17. CDR1 is SQVTM and CDR2 is ANQGSEA in the germline V gene. This CDR3 region has 17 residues. The CDR3 DNA is TGCAGCGTTGTGAAGTATTCCTGGACTAGCGTCACGGATACGCAGTATTTT. Translated: CSVVKYSWTSVTDTQYF.

This clonotype was found a few times. The genes are TRBV2 and TRBJ2-5, with 8 bases that match TRBD1. The length of the CDR3 is 15 residues. Germline V gene lookup returns CDR1 SNHLY and CDR2 FYNNEI. V trimming: 6 bases; J trimming: 2 bases; junction bases outside the gene matches: 8. The CDR3 DNA reads TGTGCCAGCAGGGGGGACAGGACCTATCAAGAGACCCAGTACTTC. It codes for CASRGDRTYQETQYF.

This clonotype showed up just a few times. CDR3 nucleotides: TGTGCCAGCAGCTTAAGCACAGTATCCTACAATGAGCAGTTCTTC. Its translation: CASSLSTVSYNEQFF. This rearrangement joins TRBV11-2 to TRBJ2-1; D gene unclear. The CDR3 has 15 amino acids. The V and J ends lost 2 bases and 1 base respectively, with 9 bases between them. Germline V gives CDR1 SGHAT, CDR2 FQNNGV.

This clonotype came up many times. The chain links TRBV28 to TRBJ1-2, with 10 positions matching TRBD1. The CDR3 is 15 amino acids. The V gene end was trimmed by 2 bases and the J gene end by 7 bases; junction bases not matched to a gene: 7. The germline V gene has CDR1 MDHEN and CDR2 SYDVKM. CDR3 protein: CASSLRGTGEGGYTF. The CDR3 DNA is TGTGCCAGCAGTTTACGGGGGACAGGGGAAGGTGGCTACACCTTC.

This clonotype was seen a few times. This chain uses TRBV2 with TRBJ2-1; 7 bases are a match to TRBD2. This CDR3 contains 12 residues. Trimming removed 6 bases from V and 5 bases from J; junction bases left unmatched: 1. Germline assignment: CDR1 SNHLY and CDR2 FYNNEI. The DNA of the CDR3 is TGTGCCAGCAGGACTAGCCACAATGAGCAGTTCTTC. Amino acids: CASRTSHNEQFF.

This clonotype came up a few times. V is TRBV19 and J is TRBJ1-2; no definite D call. This CDR3 is built from 12 residues. Germline loops: CDR1 LNHDA, CDR2 SQIVND (reference sequence). V was cut by 6 bases and J by 7 bases, with 12 bases left in between. The CDR3 sequence is CASRGQKFGYTF. The CDR3, as DNA: TGTGCCAGTAGAGGGCAGAAGTTTGGCTACACCTTC.

This clonotype was counted only a few times. The chain joins TRBV25-1 to TRBJ2-1; 8 bases agree with TRBD2. Germline assignment: CDR1 MGHDK and CDR2 SYGVNS. The CDR3 sequence is 14 residues long. V shed 1 base and J 8 bases; nucleotides not matched to a gene: 4. CDR3 coding DNA: TGTGCCAGCAGTGAATGGCGGGAGGTGGATGAGCAGTTCTTC. Translation gives CASSEWREVDEQFF.

In this sample, this clonotype turned up many times. This chain connects TRBV6-4 to TRBJ2-1, with 10 nucleotides matching TRBD2. The germline CDR1 and CDR2 sequences are MRHNA and SNTAGT. This CDR3 spans 16 amino acids. V gave up 6 bases and J gave up 6 bases; unmatched junction bases: 11. The CDR3 nucleotides read TGTGCCAGCAGCGAAAAGGAGGCTAGCGGGGGCAATGAGCAGTTCTTC. As protein: CASSEKEASGGNEQFF.

This clonotype has only a few counts. This chain links TRBV5-1 with TRBJ1-2; D is perhaps TRBD1 (6 bases). V gave up 4 bases and J gave up 3 bases, with 13 bases separating them. Germline assignment: CDR1 SGHRS and CDR2 YFSETQ. The length of the CDR3 is 14 residues. The CDR3 protein is CASSLGQRDYGYTF. In DNA, the CDR3 is TGCGCCAGCAGCCTTGGACAGCGCGACTATGGCTACACCTTC.

In this sample, this clonotype turned up a few times. V gene TRBV12-3 or TRBV12-4 combines with J gene TRBJ1-2; D call uncertain. The CDR3 is made up of 12 amino acids. V was clipped by 6 bases and J by 4 bases, with 9 bases between them. The CDR3 region has the DNA TGTGCCAGCAGCCGCGGGGTCTATGGCTACACCTTC. Translated: CASSRGVYGYTF.